This T cell receptor (beta chain) was retrieved from a study of blood T cell repertoires in COVID-19. For the study at large: The samples span acute and convalescent COVID-19 from the United States, Italy and Spain. In each case, the material was cDNA or gDNA derived from T cells, B-cell-depleted T cells, or PBMCs.

In the original analysis: Amplified reference gene primers provided the basis for estimating nucleated cell counts. Here immunoSEQ multiplex PCR was the method, and the copy in TCRdb shows in-frame clones only, minus some. V and J calls and clone size follow that table, whereas D and trimming were derived from the DNA. The table shows 120,000 or so clones, with approximately 80% occurring only once. The germline V gene has CDR1 DFQATT and CDR2 SNEGSKA (reference sequence). With 3 bases removed from V and 1 base from J, the gap between germline ends came to 12 bases. CDR3 size: 14 residues. The chain employs TRBV20-1 and TRBJ1-1; D unresolved. This TCR derives from a woman aged 45-65 years with acute or convalescent COVID-19. The sample was peripheral blood. The CDR3 nucleotides read TGCAGTGCTAGTTCGGACCGGGGGAACACTGAAGCTTTCTTT. Translation gives CSASSDRGNTEAFF.